Each of the 2 T cell receptor beta chains below was sequenced from the same sample in a study of response to subunit inactivated influenza vaccine. MiXCR, run by TCRdb on the RT-PCR reads, gives a single entry per CDR3 protein. The repertoire holds more than 700,000 distinct CDR3 sequences, with about 20% as singletons. This sample comprised PBMCs from blood, obtained 5 to 6 days after vaccination. The receptor set was obtained from a man between 45 and 60 years old who received an inactivated influenza vaccine.

The chain's CDR3 is CASSLGRAKNIQYF. CDR3 DNA sequence: TGTGCCAGCAGTTTAGGCAGAGCCAAAAACATTCAGTACTTC. This chain uses TRBV27 with TRBJ2-4; D unresolved. The CDR3 is 14 residues long. The V gene lost 2 bases and the J gene lost 0 bases, with 5 bases spanning the gap. Germline V gene data show CDR1 as MNHEY and CDR2 as SMNVEV (reference sequence).

This clonotype was seen a few times. V is TRBV7-9 and J is TRBJ2-7, with D possibly being TRBD2 (5 bases). Trimming removed 2 bases at V and 6 bases at J, with 11 bases between. The germline gives CDR1 SEHNR, CDR2 FQNEAQ (reference sequence). CDR3 length: 13 residues. For the CDR3, the DNA is TGTGCCAGCAGCTTACTCGGAGGTGCCGAGCAGTACTTC. This gives the protein CASSLLGGAEQYF.